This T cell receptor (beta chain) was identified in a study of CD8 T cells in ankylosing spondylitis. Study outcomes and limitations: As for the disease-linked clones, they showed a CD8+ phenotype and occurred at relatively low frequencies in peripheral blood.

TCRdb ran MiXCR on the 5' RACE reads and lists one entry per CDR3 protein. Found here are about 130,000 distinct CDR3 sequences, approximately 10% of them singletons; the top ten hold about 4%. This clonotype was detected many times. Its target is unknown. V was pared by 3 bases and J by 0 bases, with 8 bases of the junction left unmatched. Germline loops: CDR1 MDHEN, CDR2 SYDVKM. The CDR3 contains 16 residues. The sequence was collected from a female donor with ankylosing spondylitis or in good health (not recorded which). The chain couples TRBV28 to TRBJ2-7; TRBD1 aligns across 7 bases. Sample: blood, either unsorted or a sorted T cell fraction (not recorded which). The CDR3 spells CASSFPSAGGSYEQYF. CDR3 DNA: TGTGCCAGCAGTTTTCCCTCGGCAGGGGGCTCCTACGAGCAGTACTTC.